This T cell receptor (beta chain) was sequenced for a study of T cells in Graves' hyperthyroidism and ophthalmopathy. What was amplified from RNA transcripts were TCR beta CDR3 regions. The HTBI primer set served for first-round RT-PCR of the TCR CDR3. TCRdb recomputed calls from the multiplex PCR reads with MiXCR, one row per CDR3 protein. The sample shows roughly 800,000 distinct CDR3 sequences, over 35% of them seen only once. Regarding the study as a whole: Blood also carried most thyroid clonotypes expanded above 0.001.

In this sample, this clonotype turned up many times. Its antigen is unidentified. The CDR3 totals 14 residues. Between the trimmed V and J ends, which lost 1 base and 0 bases, there was a span of 6 bases. The germline gives CDR1 SGHTA, CDR2 FQGTGA. The receptor was isolated from a man aged 18 to 30 with Graves' hyperthyroidism. Sample: blood. The V call is TRBV7-3, the J call TRBJ1-1; D ambiguous. The CDR3 bases are TGTGCCAGCAGCTTAAACAGCATGAACACTGAAGCTTTCTTT. Encoded protein: CASSLNSMNTEAFF.